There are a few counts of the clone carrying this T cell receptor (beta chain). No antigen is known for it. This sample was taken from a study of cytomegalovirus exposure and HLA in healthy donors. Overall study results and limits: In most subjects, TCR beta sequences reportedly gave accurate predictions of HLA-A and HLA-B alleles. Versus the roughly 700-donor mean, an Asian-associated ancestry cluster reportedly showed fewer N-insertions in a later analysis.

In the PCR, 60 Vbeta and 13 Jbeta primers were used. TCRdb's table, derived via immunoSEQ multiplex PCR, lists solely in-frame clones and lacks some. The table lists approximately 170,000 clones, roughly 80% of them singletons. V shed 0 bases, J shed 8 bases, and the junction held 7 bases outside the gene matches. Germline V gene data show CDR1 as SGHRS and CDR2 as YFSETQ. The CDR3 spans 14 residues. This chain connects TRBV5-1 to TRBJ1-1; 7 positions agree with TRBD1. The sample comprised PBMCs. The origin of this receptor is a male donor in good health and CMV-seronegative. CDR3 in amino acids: CASSLDRQGREAFF. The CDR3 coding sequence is TGCGCCAGCAGCTTGGACCGACAGGGTAGAGAAGCTTTCTTT.